This TCR beta chain emerged from a study of shared clonotypes between healthy human individuals. Findings of the study overall: Rarefaction gave evidence that sorted-subset sequencing remained incomplete despite large depth.

Germline V gene data show CDR1 as MNHEY and CDR2 as SVGAGI. The V end was cut by 0 bases, the J end by 7 bases, with 9 bases between. The CDR3 runs 13 residues. As regards this clone: What it binds is unknown.

The study ran the assay at deep level. The DNA input per sorted-subset replicate PCR was about 220 ng, corresponding to 25,000 to 30,000 T cell genomes. Sequencing was performed with immunoSEQ multiplex PCR; in TCRdb, only in-frame clones are kept and a portion is missing. Here the sample spans some 1 million clones, under 80% being singletons. A CD45RA-negative memory subset and a CD45RA+ naive subset were separated from the CD4+ cells. The source material was memory CD4+ T cells sorted from blood. Stated subset: CD45RA-negative fraction. This receptor was taken from a man aged 18 to 30 in good health. The J gene is TRBJ1-2, the V gene TRBV6-5; D may be TRBD1 (5 bases). CDR3 amino acids: CASSYSAGSGYTF. DNA for the CDR3: TGTGCCAGCAGTTACTCGGCAGGGAGTGGCTACACCTTC.